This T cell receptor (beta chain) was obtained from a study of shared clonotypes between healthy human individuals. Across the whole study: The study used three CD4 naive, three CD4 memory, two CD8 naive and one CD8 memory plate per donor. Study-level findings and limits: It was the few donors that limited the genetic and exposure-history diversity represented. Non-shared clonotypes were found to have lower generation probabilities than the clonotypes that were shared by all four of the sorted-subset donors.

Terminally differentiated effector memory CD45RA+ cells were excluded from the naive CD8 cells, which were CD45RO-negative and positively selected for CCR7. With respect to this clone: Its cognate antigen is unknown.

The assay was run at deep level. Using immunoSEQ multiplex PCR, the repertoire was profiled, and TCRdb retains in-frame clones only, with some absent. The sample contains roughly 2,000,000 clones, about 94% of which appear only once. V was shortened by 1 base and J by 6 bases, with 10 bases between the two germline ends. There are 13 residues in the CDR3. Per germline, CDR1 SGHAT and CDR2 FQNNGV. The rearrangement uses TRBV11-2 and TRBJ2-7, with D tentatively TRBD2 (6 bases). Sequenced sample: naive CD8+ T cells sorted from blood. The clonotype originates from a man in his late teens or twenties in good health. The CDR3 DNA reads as TGTGCCAGCAGCTTAGTGGCGGAGGGCGAGCAGTACTTC. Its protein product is CASSLVAEGEQYF.